The 9 T cell receptor beta chains given below trace back to one sample, sequenced in a study of beta chain features in type 1 diabetes. Sequenced material consisted of expressed TCRB transcripts (all of the isolated RNA was reverse transcribed). The data were produced by immunoSEQ multiplex PCR, yet TCRdb's version contains in-frame clones alone and is incomplete. The profile shows 350,000 to 450,000 clones, approximately 15% of them singletons. Sequencing was carried out using naive CD4+ T cells from blood. Receptors originate from a man aged 30 to 45 in good health.

The V gene is TRBV2, the J gene TRBJ2-7; 7 bases fit TRBD1. The CDR3 contains 11 residues. CDR1 is SNHLY, CDR2 FYNNEI, per germline. Unmatched junction bases numbered 1, after V lost 5 bases and J lost 6 bases. This CDR3 is CASSNRGEQYF. The CDR3 DNA reads TGTGCCAGCAGTAACAGGGGCGAGCAGTACTTC.

V usage is TRBV5-6 and J usage is TRBJ2-2; maybe TRBD1 (5 bases). V was trimmed by 0 bases and J by 6 bases, leaving 12 bases between them. This CDR3 is built from 15 residues. The germline V gene has CDR1 SGHDT and CDR2 YYEEEE. CDR3 in DNA: TGTGCCAGCAGCTTGGATGGCAGGGTTCCCGGGGAGCTGTTTTTT. This gives the protein CASSLDGRVPGELFF.

The chain recombines TRBV6-5 with TRBJ2-7; 10 nucleotides match TRBD2. Germline CDR1 MNHEY, CDR2 SVGAGI. V shed 6 bases, J shed 0 bases, and the junction held 5 bases outside the gene matches. The CDR3 contains 15 residues. CDR3 sequence: CASRPSGGLSYEQYF. Here the CDR3 DNA reads TGTGCCAGCAGACCTAGCGGGGGCCTCTCCTACGAGCAGTACTTC.

Turning to this clone: The junction shows a germline mismatch at one end, possibly a read error. Here the CDR3 DNA reads TGCGCCAACAGCTTGAGACTAGCCGATGGAGAGACCCAGTACTTC. This gives the protein CANSLRLADGETQYF. This rearrangement joins TRBV5-1 to TRBJ2-5; 7 bases align to TRBD2. CDR3 size: 15 residues. Germline lookup yields CDR1 SGHRS and CDR2 YFSETQ.

The rearrangement joins TRBV2 to TRBJ2-5; D not resolved. Germline CDR1 reads SNHLY; CDR2 reads FYNNEI. There are 12 residues in the CDR3. V lost 6 bases and J 3 bases, leaving 8 bases between the germline ends. CDR3 region: CASSELEETQYF. The CDR3, as DNA: TGTGCCAGCAGCGAACTCGAAGAGACCCAGTACTTC.

V is TRBV11-1 and J is TRBJ2-1, with 14 positions matching TRBD2. Losses at the gene ends were 5 bases for V and 10 bases for J; bases not matched to a gene: 7. Germline V gene sequence: CDR1 SGHAT, CDR2 FQDESV (reference sequence). The CDR3 has 15 amino acids. CDR3 region: CASSQGLAGGGEQFF. CDR3 coding DNA: TGTGCCAGCAGCCAAGGACTAGCGGGAGGTGGCGAGCAGTTCTTC.

There are a few counts of this clone. This rearrangement joins TRBV30 to TRBJ2-5; a possible D gene is TRBD1 (5 bases). Trimming removed 4 bases at V and 0 bases at J, with 21 bases between. The CDR3 runs 17 residues. Germline V gives CDR1 GTSNPN, CDR2 SVGIG (reference sequence). CDR3 amino acids: CAWKLRGVRGYQETQYF. CDR3 sequence (DNA): TGTGCCTGGAAGTTAAGGGGCGTTAGGGGATACCAAGAGACCCAGTACTTC.

In this sample, this clone turned up a few times. V usage is TRBV5-1 and J usage is TRBJ1-6; D remains ambiguous. Germline V gene data show CDR1 as SGHRS and CDR2 as YFSETQ. The CDR3 runs 15 residues. Trimming pared 3 bases from V and 5 bases from J, leaving 12 bases between. CDR3 region: CASSSGARDNSPLHF. CDR3 in DNA: TGCGCCAGCAGCTCCGGTGCACGGGATAATTCACCCCTCCACTTT.

Comments on this clone: This CDR3 is also generated by other DNA sequences in the sample. This chain uses TRBV29-1 with TRBJ1-2; D perhaps matches TRBD1 (6 bases). CDR1 is SQVTM, CDR2 ANQGSEA, per germline. V was cut by 0 bases and J by 4 bases, with 9 bases left in between. The CDR3 extends over 13 amino acids. CDR3 nucleotide sequence: TGCAGCGTTGAAGAGGACAGAGGCTATGGCTACACCTTC. Its translation: CSVEEDRGYGYTF.